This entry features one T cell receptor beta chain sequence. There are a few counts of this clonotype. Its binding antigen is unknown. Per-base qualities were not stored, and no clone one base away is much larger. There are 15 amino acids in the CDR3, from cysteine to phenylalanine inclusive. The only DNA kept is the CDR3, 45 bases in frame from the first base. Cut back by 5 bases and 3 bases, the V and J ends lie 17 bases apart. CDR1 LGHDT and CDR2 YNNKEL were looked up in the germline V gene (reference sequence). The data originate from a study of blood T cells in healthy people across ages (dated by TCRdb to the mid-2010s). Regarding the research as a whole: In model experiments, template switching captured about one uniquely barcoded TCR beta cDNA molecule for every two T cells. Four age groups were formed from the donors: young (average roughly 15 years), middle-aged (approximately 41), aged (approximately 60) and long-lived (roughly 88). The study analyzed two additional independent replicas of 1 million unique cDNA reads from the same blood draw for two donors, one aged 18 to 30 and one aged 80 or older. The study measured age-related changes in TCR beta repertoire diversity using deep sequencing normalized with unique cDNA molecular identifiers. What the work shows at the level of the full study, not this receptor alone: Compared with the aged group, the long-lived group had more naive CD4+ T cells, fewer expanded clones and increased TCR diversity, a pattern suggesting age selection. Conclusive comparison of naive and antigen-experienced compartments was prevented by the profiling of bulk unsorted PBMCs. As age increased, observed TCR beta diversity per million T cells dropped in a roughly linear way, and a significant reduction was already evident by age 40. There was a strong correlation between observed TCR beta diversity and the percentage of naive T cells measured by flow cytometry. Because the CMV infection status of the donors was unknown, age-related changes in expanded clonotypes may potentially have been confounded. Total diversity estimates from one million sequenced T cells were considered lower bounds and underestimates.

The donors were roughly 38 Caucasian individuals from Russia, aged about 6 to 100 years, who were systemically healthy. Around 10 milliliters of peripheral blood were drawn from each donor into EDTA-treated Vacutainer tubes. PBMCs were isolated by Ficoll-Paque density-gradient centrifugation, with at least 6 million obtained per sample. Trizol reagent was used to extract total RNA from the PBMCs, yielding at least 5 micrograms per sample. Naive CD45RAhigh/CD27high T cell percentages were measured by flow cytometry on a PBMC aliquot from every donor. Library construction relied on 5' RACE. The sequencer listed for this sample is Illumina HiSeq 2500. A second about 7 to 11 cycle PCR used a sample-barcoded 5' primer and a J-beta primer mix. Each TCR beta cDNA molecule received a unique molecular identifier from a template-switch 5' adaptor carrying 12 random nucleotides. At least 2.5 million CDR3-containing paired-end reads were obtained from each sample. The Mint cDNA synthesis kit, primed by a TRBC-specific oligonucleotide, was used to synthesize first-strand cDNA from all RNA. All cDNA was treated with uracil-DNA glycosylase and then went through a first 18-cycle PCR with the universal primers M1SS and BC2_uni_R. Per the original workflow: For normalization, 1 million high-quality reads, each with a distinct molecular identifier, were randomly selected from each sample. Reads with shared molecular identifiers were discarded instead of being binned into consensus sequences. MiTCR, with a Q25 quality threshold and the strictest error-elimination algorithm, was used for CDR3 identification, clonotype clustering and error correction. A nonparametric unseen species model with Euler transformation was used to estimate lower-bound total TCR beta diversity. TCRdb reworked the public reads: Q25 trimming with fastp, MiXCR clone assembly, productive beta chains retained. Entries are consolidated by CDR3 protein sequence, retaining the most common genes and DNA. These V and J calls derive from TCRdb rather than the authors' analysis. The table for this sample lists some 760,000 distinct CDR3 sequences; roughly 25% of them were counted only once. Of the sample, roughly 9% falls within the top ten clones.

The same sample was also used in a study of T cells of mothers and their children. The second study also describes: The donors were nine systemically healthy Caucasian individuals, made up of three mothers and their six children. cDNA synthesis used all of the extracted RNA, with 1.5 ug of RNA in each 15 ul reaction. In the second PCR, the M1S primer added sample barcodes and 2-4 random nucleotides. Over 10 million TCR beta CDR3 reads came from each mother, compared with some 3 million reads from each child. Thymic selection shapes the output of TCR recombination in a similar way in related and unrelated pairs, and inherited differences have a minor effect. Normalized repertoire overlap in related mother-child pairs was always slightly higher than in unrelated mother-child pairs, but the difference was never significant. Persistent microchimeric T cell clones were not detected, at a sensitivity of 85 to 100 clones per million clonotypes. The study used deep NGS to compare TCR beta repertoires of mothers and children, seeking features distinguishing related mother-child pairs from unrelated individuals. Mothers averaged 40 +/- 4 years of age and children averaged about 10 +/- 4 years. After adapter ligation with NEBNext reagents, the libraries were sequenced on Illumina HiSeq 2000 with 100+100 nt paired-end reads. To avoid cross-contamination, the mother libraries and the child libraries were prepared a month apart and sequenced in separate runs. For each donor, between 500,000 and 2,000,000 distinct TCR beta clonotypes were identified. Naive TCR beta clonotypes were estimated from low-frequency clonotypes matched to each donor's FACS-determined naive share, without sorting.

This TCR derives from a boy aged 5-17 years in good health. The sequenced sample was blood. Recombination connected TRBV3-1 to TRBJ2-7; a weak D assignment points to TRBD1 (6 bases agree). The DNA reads TGTGCCAGCAGCTTGGGACACCGTGGCGACTACGAGCAGTACTTC. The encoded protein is CASSLGHRGDYEQYF.